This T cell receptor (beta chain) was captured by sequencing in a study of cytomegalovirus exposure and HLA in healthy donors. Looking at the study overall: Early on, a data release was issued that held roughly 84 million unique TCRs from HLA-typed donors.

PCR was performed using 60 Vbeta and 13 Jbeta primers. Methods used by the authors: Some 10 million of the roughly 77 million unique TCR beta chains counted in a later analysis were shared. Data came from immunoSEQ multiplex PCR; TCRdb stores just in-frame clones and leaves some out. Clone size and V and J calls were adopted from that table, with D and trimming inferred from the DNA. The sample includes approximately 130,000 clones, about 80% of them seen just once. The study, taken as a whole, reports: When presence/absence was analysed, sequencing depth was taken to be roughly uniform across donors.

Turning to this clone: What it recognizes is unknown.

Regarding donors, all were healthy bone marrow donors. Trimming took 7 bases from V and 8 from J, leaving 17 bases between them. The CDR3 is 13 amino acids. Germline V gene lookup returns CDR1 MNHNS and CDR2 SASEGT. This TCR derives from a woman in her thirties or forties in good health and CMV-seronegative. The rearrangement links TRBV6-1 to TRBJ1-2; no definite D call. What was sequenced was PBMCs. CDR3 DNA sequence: TGTGCCAGCACGGTCGGGGATACTGGAGGCTACACCTTC. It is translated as CASTVGDTGGYTF.